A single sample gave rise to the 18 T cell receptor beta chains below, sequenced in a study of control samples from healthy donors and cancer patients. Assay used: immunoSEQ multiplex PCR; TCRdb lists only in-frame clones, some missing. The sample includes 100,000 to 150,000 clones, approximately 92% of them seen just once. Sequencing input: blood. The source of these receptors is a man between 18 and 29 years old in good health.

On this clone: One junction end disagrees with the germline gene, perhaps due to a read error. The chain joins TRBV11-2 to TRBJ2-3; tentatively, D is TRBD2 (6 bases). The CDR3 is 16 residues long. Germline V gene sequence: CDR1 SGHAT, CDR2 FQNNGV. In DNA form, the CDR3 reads TGTGCCAGCAGTCGGGGACTGCAAGTAGAAACAGATACGCAGTGTTTT. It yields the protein CASSRGLQVETDTQCF. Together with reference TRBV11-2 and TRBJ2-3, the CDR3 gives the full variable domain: EAGVAQSPRYKIIEKRQSVAFWCNPISGHATLYWYQQILGQGPKLLIQFQNNGVVDDSQLPKDRFSAERLKGVDSTLKIQPAKLEDSAVYLCASSRGLQVETDTQCFGPGTRLTVL.

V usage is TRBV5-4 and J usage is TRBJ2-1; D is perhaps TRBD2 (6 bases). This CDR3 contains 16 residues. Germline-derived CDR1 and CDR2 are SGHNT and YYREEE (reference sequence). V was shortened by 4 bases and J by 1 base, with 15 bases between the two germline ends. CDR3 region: CASSTRGGRSYNEQFF. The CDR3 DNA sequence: TGTGCCAGCAGCACGAGGGGAGGACGATCCTACAATGAGCAGTTCTTC.

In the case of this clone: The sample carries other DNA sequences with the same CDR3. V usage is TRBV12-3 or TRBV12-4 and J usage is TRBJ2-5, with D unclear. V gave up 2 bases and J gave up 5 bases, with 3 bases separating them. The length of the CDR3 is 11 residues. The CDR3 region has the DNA TGTGCCAGCAGTTTAAGGGAGACCCAGTACTTC. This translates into CASSLRETQYF.

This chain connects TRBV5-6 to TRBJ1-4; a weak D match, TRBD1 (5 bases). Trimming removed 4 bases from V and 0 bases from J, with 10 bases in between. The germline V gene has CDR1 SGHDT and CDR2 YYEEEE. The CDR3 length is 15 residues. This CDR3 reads CASSRQFATNEKLFF. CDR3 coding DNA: TGTGCCAGCAGCCGACAGTTCGCAACTAATGAAAAACTGTTTTTT.

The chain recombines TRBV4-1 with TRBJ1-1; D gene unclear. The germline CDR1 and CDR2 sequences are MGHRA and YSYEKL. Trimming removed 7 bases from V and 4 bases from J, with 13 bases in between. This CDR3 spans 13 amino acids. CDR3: CASTKPGSTEAFF. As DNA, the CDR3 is TGCGCCAGCACGAAACCGGGGAGCACTGAAGCTTTCTTT.

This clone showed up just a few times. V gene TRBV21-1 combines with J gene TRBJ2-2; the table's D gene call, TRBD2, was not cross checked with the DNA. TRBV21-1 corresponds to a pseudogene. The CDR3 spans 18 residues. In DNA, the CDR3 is TGTGCCAGCAGCCCCGGAGGTGGGCTAGCGGGGATAGGCGGGGAGCTGTTTTTT. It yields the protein CASSPGGGLAGIGGELFF.

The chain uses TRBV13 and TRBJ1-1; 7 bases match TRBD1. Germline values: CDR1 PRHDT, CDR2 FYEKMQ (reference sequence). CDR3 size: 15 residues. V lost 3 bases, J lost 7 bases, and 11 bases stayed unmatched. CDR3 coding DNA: TGTGCCAGCAGCTTTATCGCAGAGGGGGCCAGTGAAGCTTTCTTT. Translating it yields CASSFIAEGASEAFF.

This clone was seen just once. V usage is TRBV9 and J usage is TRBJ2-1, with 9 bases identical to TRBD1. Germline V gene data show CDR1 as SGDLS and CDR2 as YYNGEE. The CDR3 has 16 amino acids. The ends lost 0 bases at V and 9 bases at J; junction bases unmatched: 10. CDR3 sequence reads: CASSVVDRGLEGEQFF. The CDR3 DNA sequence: TGTGCCAGCAGCGTAGTGGACAGGGGTTTAGAGGGTGAGCAGTTCTTC. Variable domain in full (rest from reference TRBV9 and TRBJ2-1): DSGVTQTPKHLITATGQRVTLRCSPRSGDLSVYWYQQSLDQGLQFLIQYYNGEERAKGNILERFSAQQFPDLHSELNLSSLELGDSALYFCASSVVDRGLEGEQFFGPGTRLTVL.

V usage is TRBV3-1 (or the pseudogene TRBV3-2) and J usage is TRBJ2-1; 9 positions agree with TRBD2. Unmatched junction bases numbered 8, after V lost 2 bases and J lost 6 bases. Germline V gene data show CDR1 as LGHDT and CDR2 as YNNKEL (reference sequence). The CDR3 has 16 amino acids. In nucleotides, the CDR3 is TGTGCCAGCAGCCAACATGCGGGGGGGGGTATCAATGAGCAGTTCTTC. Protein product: CASSQHAGGGINEQFF.

CDR3 in DNA: TGTGCCAGCAGCCAAGGTTCGGGGCCCACGCTAATCGAGCAGTTCTTC. This translates into CASSQGSGPTLIEQFF. The V gene is TRBV4-2, the J gene TRBJ2-1; D tentatively fits TRBD1 or TRBD2 (5 bases each). Trimming took off 1 base at V and 10 bases at J, with 20 bases between the two ends. This CDR3 has 16 amino acids. CDR1 is LGHNA, CDR2 YNFKEQ, per germline.

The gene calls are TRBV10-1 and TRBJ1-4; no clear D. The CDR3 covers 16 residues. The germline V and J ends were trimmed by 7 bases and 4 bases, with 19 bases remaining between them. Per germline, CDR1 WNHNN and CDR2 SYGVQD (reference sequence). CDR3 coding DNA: TGCGCCAGCATCCCGGGCAGGTCGTTCCTTAATGAAAAACTGTTTTTT. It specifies CASIPGRSFLNEKLFF.

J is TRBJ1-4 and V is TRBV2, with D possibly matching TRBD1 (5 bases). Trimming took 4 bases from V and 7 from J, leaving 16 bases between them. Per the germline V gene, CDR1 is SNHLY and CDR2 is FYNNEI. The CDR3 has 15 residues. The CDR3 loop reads CASSVEAGQGEKLFF. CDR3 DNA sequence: TGTGCCAGCAGTGTGGAGGCAGGGCAAGGTGAAAAACTGTTTTTT.

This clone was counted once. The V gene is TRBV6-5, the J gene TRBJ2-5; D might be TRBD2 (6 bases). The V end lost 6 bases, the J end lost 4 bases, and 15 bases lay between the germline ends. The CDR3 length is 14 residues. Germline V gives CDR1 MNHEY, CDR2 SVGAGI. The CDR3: CASRMWRGVETQYF. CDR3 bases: TGTGCCAGCAGAATGTGGAGGGGCGTAGAGACCCAGTACTTC.

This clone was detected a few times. In DNA form, the CDR3 reads TGTGCCAGTAGTATCGCATGGGGAAATGAGCAGTTCTTC. This gives the protein CASSIAWGNEQFF. V and J are TRBV19 and TRBJ2-1; no reliable D call. Between the trimmed V and J ends, which lost 3 bases and 7 bases, there was a span of 10 bases. The germline V gene has CDR1 LNHDA and CDR2 SQIVND (reference sequence). The CDR3 sequence is 13 residues long.

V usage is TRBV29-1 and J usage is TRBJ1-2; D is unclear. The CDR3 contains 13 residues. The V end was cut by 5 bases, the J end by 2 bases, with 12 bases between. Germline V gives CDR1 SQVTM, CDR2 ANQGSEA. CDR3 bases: TGCAGCGTTCGGGTTAGGTCCAACTATGGCTACACCTTC. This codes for CSVRVRSNYGYTF.

CDR3 region: CASSVVGVATDTQYF. The CDR3, as DNA: TGTGCCAGCAGCGTAGTGGGGGTAGCCACAGATACGCAGTATTTT. This chain links TRBV9 with TRBJ2-3; D might be TRBD1 or TRBD2, each matching 5 bases. V lost 0 bases to trimming and J lost 2 bases, with 10 bases between them. Looked up from germline, CDR1 is SGDLS and CDR2 is YYNGEE. This CDR3 has 15 residues.

The chain's CDR3 is CASSQETSGGAYF. CDR3 DNA: TGTGCCAGCAGCCAAGAAACAAGCGGGGGGGCTTACTTC. The chain carries TRBV3-1 (or the pseudogene TRBV3-2) and TRBJ2-5, with 10 bases lining up with TRBD2. The V and J ends lost 0 bases and 14 bases, in that order; junction bases with no gene match: 6. This CDR3 is 13 amino acids long. Germline assignment: CDR1 LGHDT and CDR2 YNNKEL (reference sequence).

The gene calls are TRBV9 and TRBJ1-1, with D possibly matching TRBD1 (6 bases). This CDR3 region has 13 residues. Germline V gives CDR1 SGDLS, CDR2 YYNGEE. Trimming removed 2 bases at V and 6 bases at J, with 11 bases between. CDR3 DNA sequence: TGTGCCAGCAGCGTTCGCCAGGGGTCTGAAGCTTTCTTT. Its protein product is CASSVRQGSEAFF.